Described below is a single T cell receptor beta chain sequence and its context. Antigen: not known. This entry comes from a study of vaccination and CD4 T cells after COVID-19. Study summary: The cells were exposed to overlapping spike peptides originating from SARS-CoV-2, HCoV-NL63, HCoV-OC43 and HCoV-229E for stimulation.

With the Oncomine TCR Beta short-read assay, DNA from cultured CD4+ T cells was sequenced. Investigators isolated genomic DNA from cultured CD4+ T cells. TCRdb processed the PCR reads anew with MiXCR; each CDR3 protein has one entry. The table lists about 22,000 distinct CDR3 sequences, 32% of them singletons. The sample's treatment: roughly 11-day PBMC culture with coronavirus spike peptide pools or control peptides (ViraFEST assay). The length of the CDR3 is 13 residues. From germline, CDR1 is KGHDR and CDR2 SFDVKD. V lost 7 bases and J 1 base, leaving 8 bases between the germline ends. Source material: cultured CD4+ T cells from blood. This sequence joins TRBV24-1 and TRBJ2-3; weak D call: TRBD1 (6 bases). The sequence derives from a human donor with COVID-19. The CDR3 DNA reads TGTGCCACCAGGGACAGACGCACAGATACGCAGTATTTT. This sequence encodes CATRDRRTDTQYF.